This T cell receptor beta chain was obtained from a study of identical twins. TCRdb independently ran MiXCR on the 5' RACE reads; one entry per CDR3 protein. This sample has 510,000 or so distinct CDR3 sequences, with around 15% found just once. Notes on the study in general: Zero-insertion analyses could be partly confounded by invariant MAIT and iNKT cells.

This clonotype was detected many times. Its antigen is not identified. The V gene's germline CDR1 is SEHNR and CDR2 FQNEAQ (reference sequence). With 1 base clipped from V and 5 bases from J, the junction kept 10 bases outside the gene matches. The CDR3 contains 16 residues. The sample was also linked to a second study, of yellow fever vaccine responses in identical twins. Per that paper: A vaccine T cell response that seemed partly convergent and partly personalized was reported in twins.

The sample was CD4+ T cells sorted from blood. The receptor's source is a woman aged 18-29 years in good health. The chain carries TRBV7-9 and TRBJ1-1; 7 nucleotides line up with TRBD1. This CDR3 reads CASSLEGTARRTEAFF. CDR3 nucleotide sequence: TGTGCCAGCAGCTTAGAAGGGACAGCCCGGAGGACTGAAGCTTTCTTT.